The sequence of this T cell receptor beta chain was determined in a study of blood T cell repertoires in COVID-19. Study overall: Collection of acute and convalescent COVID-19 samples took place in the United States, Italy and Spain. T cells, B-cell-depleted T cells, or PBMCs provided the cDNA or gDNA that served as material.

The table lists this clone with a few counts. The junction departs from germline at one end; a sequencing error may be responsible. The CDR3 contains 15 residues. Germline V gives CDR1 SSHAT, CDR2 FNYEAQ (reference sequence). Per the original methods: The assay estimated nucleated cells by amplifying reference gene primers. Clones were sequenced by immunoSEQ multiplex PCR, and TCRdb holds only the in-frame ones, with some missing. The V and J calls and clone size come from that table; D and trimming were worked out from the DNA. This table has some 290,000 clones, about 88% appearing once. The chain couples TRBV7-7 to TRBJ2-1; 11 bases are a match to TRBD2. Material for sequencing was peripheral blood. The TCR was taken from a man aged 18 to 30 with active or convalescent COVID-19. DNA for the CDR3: TGTGCTAGCAGAACCCCGGGACTAGCGGACAATGAGCAGTTCTTC. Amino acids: CASRTPGLADNEQFF.